This T cell receptor (beta chain) comes out of a study of regulatory T cells. Findings and limits, study-wide: Regulatory T cells showed the strongest V-J pair restriction and V/J gene skewing among patient repertoires.

CDR3 length equals 12 residues. Trimming cost V 6 bases and J 4 bases, with 9 bases left between them. From germline, CDR1 is SEHNR and CDR2 FQNEAQ (reference sequence). The PCR used 52 TRBV and 13 TRBJ primers. The assay was immunoSEQ multiplex PCR, and TCRdb's table has in-frame clones only and misses some. The profile covers 2,000 to 2,500 clones, with 67% appearing a single time and approximately 30% taken by the ten largest. As for this clone: Its antigen is still unknown.

This clonotype originated in a person aged 25 to 45 with CD3G deficiency. The sample consisted of CD8+ T cells sorted from blood. V usage is TRBV7-9 and J usage is TRBJ1-2; D is unclear. CDR3 protein: CASSKGSYGYTF. CDR3 nucleotides: TGTGCCAGCAGTAAAGGGAGCTATGGCTACACCTTC. Using reference TRBV7-9 and TRBJ1-2 for the parts outside the CDR3, the full variable domain is DTGVSQNPRHKITKRGQNVTFRCDPISEHNRLYWYRQTLGQGPEFLTYFQNEAQLEKSRLLSDRFSAERPKGSFSTLEIQRTEQGDSAMYLCASSKGSYGYTFGSGTRLTVV.